These 23 T cell receptor beta chains were all obtained from the same sample, sequenced in a study of CD8 T cells in Susac syndrome. Roughly 0.45 to 1 ug RNA was reverse transcribed with random hexamers. TCRdb independently ran MiXCR on the immunoSEQ multiplex PCR reads; one entry per CDR3 protein. The repertoire consists of approximately 160,000 distinct CDR3 sequences, with about 91% occurring once and the leading ten covering around 0.08%. Sequencing input: CD4+ T cells from PBMCs. These receptors were obtained from a human donor in good health.

The chain employs TRBV23-1 and TRBJ1-1; D unclear. TRBV23-1 is an ORF; its function is uncertain. CDR3 size: 16 residues. Trimming left V 3 bases short and J 5 bases short, with 19 bases between. In DNA form, the CDR3 reads TGCGCCAGCAGTCATCCCCGTCCCCGCCGGGAGACTGAAGCTTTCTTT. Protein: CASSHPRPRRETEAFF.

The chain employs TRBV29-1 and TRBJ1-2, with TRBD1 as a possible D gene (6 bases). V lost 2 bases and J lost 8, with 18 bases in between. Germline V gives CDR1 SQVTM, CDR2 ANQGSEA. The CDR3 covers 14 residues. CDR3 coding DNA: TGCAGCGTTGAAAGGGGACACCCCCCCCTGGGCTACACCTTC. It translates to CSVERGHPPLGYTF.

This sequence joins TRBV7-9 and TRBJ2-6, with unresolved D. Germline V gene lookup returns CDR1 SEHNR and CDR2 FQNEAQ (reference sequence). The CDR3 length is 14 residues. V lost 5 bases and J lost 0, with 5 bases in between. Here the CDR3 DNA reads TGTGCCAGCAGCGCCGCCTCTGGGGCCAACGTCCTGACTTTC. This encodes CASSAASGANVLTF. Full variable domain (remainder filled in from reference TRBV7-9 and TRBJ2-6): DTGVSQNPRHKITKRGQNVTFRCDPISEHNRLYWYRQTLGQGPEFLTYFQNEAQLEKSRLLSDRFSAERPKGSFSTLEIQRTEQGDSAMYLCASSAASGANVLTFGAGSRLTVL.

V and J are TRBV29-1 and TRBJ2-3; 8 bases align to TRBD2. The CDR3 length is 13 residues. V lost 5 bases to trimming and J lost 4 bases; unmatched junction nucleotides: 5. Germline V gene data show CDR1 as SQVTM and CDR2 as ANQGSEA. This CDR3 reads CSVQREFPDTQYF. CDR3 nucleotide sequence: TGCAGCGTTCAGCGGGAGTTCCCAGATACGCAGTATTTT.

CDR3 DNA: TGTGCCAGCAGCCCCCGACAGAGGGTCAACGTCCTGACTTTC. Encoded protein: CASSPRQRVNVLTF. This chain links TRBV9 with TRBJ2-6; perhaps D is TRBD1 or TRBD2 (5 bases each). Germline assignment: CDR1 SGDLS and CDR2 YYNGEE. This CDR3 comprises 14 residues. V dropped 4 bases and J dropped 9 bases, with 14 bases sitting between them.

As for this clonotype: A junction end diverges from the germline sequence, so it may reflect a read error. The rearrangement uses TRBV29-1 and TRBJ2-5; the D gene is possibly TRBD1 (6 bases). The CDR3 totals 11 residues. Germline values: CDR1 SQVTM, CDR2 ANQGSEA. CDR3: CSADRQEAQYF. The CDR3 DNA follows: TGCAGCGCGGACAGACAAGAGGCCCAGTACTTC. The whole variable domain, filled in from reference TRBV29-1 and TRBJ2-5, reads SAVISQKPSRDICQRGTSLTIQCQVDSQVTMMFWYRQQPGQSLTLIATANQGSEATYESGFVIDKFPISRPNLTFSTLTVSNMSPEDSSIYLCSADRQEAQYFGPGTRLLVL.

This sequence joins TRBV11-2 and TRBJ2-6; no clear D gene. Trimming shortened V by 1 base and J by 0 bases, and 4 bases separated the two germline ends. The germline gives CDR1 SGHAT, CDR2 FQNNGV. The CDR3 length is 15 residues. In DNA, the CDR3 is TGTGCCAGCAGCTTAGTCGGCTCTGGGGCCAACGTCCTGACTTTC. Residues: CASSLVGSGANVLTF.

This clonotype was seen once. V and J are TRBV4-3 and TRBJ2-3; possible D gene TRBD1, 5 bases. CDR1 and CDR2 from the germline V gene are LGHNA and YSLEER. V lost 3 bases to trimming and J lost 1 base, with 8 bases between them. The CDR3 contains 14 residues. The DNA for the CDR3 is TGCGCCAGCAGCCACCAAGGGGGCACAGATACGCAGTATTTT. It specifies CASSHQGGTDTQYF.

The chain is built from TRBV5-1 and TRBJ1-3; D is unclear. This CDR3 spans 14 amino acids. V lost 0 bases, J lost 1 base, and 5 bases lay in between. The germline V gene has CDR1 SGHRS and CDR2 YFSETQ. The CDR3, as DNA: TGCGCCAGCAGCTTGGCCGATTCTGGAAACACCATATATTTT. Translating gives CASSLADSGNTIYF. Variable domain in full (rest from reference TRBV5-1 and TRBJ1-3): KAGVTQTPRYLIKTRGQQVTLSCSPISGHRSVSWYQQTPGQGLQFLFEYFSETQRNKGNFPGRFSGRQFSNSRSEMNVSTLELGDSALYLCASSLADSGNTIYFGEGSWLTVV.

The V gene is TRBV3-1, the J gene TRBJ2-5; the D is unclear. CDR3 length: 14 residues. With 4 bases removed from V and 7 bases from J, the gap between germline ends came to 16 bases. Germline assignment: CDR1 LGHDT and CDR2 YNNKEL (reference sequence). CDR3 sequence reads: CASSPFKSALTQYF. CDR3 sequence (DNA): TGTGCCAGCAGCCCTTTTAAATCTGCGTTGACCCAGTACTTC.

The sample holds a few counts of this clonotype. This chain connects TRBV29-1 to TRBJ2-7; D is possibly TRBD1 (7 bases). The ends were cut back, 6 bases at V and 0 bases at J, with 18 bases in the middle. Germline CDR1 is SQVTM and CDR2 is ANQGSEA. The CDR3 is made up of 15 amino acids. The CDR3 loop is CSVEGLRGSSYEQYF. In DNA form, the CDR3 reads TGCAGCGTGGAGGGCCTCAGGGGGAGCTCCTACGAGCAGTACTTC.

The rearrangement joins TRBV20-1 to TRBJ1-2, with D unresolved. The length of the CDR3 is 12 residues. Germline values: CDR1 DFQATT, CDR2 SNEGSKA (reference sequence). Trimming stripped 5 bases from V and 4 bases from J, with 11 bases between. CDR3 DNA sequence: TGCAGTGCTCAGCCACGAGGCTATGGCTACACCTTC. It yields the protein CSAQPRGYGYTF.

The CDR3 here is CASGGSLLNYGYTF. CDR3 in DNA: TGTGCCAGTGGAGGGTCCTTACTAAACTATGGCTACACCTTC. V is TRBV27 and J is TRBJ1-2; D not resolved. V lost 9 bases, J lost 2 bases, and 16 bases lay in between. The germline CDR1 and CDR2 sequences are MNHEY and SMNVEV (reference sequence). The CDR3 runs to 14 residues.

This clonotype was seen only once. V gene TRBV5-1 combines with J gene TRBJ1-5; the match to TRBD1 covers 7 bases. Losses at the gene ends were 4 bases for V and 0 bases for J; bases not matched to a gene: 4. Germline V gene sequence: CDR1 SGHRS, CDR2 YFSETQ. CDR3 length: 15 residues. The CDR3 sequence is CASSEGQTSNQPQHF. DNA for the CDR3: TGCGCCAGCAGCGAGGGACAGACTAGCAATCAGCCCCAGCATTTT.

The chain couples TRBV18 to TRBJ2-7; D ambiguous. Trimming removed 0 bases at V and 5 bases at J, with 11 bases between. This CDR3 has 14 residues. CDR1 is KGHSH, CDR2 LQKENI, per germline. This CDR3 reads CASSPPSSLNEQYF. In DNA, the CDR3 is TGTGCCAGCTCACCACCTAGTTCGCTCAACGAGCAGTACTTC.

V gene TRBV5-1 combines with J gene TRBJ2-5; D not certain. The V gene's germline CDR1 is SGHRS and CDR2 YFSETQ. The CDR3 runs 13 residues. V was trimmed by 0 bases and J by 4 bases, leaving 7 bases between them. The CDR3 coding sequence is TGCGCCAGCAGCTTGGATTCGGGAGAGACCCAGTACTTC. Protein product: CASSLDSGETQYF.

The chain uses TRBV11-2 and TRBJ2-4; a possible D gene is TRBD2 (6 bases). Looked up from germline, CDR1 is SGHAT and CDR2 is FQNNGV. Trimming pared 6 bases from V and 5 bases from J, leaving 11 bases between. The CDR3 has 13 amino acids. The CDR3 sequence: CASRREWENIQYF. The DNA of the CDR3 is TGTGCCAGCAGACGGGAGTGGGAAAACATTCAGTACTTC.

The chain has TRBV6-2 or TRBV6-3 and TRBJ2-1; 11 nucleotides line up with TRBD2. The CDR3 contains 17 residues. V was pared by 6 bases and J by 0 bases, with 7 bases of the junction left unmatched. Germline CDR1 and CDR2: MNHEY and SVGEGT. The CDR3 DNA follows: TGTGCCAGCAGATCACTAGCGGGGGTAAGCTCCTACAATGAGCAGTTCTTC. Protein sequence: CASRSLAGVSSYNEQFF.

The chain has TRBV5-1 and TRBJ2-7, with a tentative D call TRBD2 (6 bases). This CDR3 has 15 residues. V dropped 0 bases and J dropped 3 bases, with 13 bases sitting between them. From germline, CDR1 is SGHRS and CDR2 YFSETQ. The CDR3 reads CASSLEIAGSYEQYF. The CDR3 DNA reads as TGCGCCAGCAGCTTGGAAATTGCCGGGAGCTACGAGCAGTACTTC.

The V and J genes are TRBV2 and TRBJ1-2; tentative D call: TRBD1 (6 bases). This CDR3 contains 12 residues. Germline CDR1 and CDR2: SNHLY and FYNNEI. V lost 3 bases to trimming and J lost 8 bases, with 10 bases between them. The chain's CDR3 is CASSEQGRGYTF. The CDR3 DNA is TGTGCCAGCAGTGAGCAGGGGAGAGGCTACACCTTC.

This clonotype has a handful of counts. V is TRBV6-1 and J is TRBJ1-2; 7 bases agree with TRBD1. CDR3 length equals 14 residues. Looked up from germline, CDR1 is MNHNS and CDR2 is SASEGT. With V trimmed by 5 bases and J by 0 bases, 3 bases remained unmatched. The CDR3: CASSRQGANYGYTF. CDR3 bases: TGTGCCAGCAGTCGACAGGGCGCTAACTATGGCTACACCTTC.

The chain links TRBV5-1 to TRBJ1-4; D may be TRBD1 (5 bases). This CDR3 contains 15 residues. Trimming removed 3 bases at V and 0 bases at J, with 9 bases between. Per germline, CDR1 SGHRS and CDR2 YFSETQ. The CDR3 here is CASSWDGTTNEKLFF. CDR3 DNA: TGCGCCAGCAGCTGGGACGGAACAACTAATGAAAAACTGTTTTTT.

The rearrangement joins TRBV9 to TRBJ1-5; 7 bases fit TRBD1. The V and J ends lost 3 bases and 3 bases, in that order; junction bases with no gene match: 3. Germline CDR1 is SGDLS and CDR2 is YYNGEE. The CDR3 length is 14 residues. CDR3 amino acids: CASSAGQFNQPQHF. For the CDR3, the DNA is TGTGCCAGCAGCGCGGGACAGTTCAATCAGCCCCAGCATTTT.